One sample yielded the 4 T cell receptor beta chains listed below, sequenced in a study of cytomegalovirus exposure and HLA in healthy donors. Primers included in the PCR were 60 Vbeta and 13 Jbeta primers. Here immunoSEQ multiplex PCR was the method, and the copy in TCRdb shows in-frame clones only, minus some. Found here are about 170,000 clones, over 65% of them singletons; the top ten hold roughly 0.76%. Sample: PBMCs. These receptors were taken from a female donor in good health and CMV-seronegative.

The V and J genes are TRBV4-1 and TRBJ2-1; maybe TRBD2 (6 bases). V lost 2 bases and J 9 bases, leaving 11 bases between the germline ends. The CDR3 is made up of 13 amino acids. Germline V lookup: CDR1 MGHRA, CDR2 YSYEKL. CDR3 protein: CASSQFLGGEQFF. The CDR3, as DNA: TGCGCCAGCAGCCAATTTCTGGGGGGTGAGCAGTTCTTC.

This clone was seen once. This chain uses TRBV6-5 with TRBJ1-1; D unresolved. CDR1 and CDR2 from the germline V gene are MNHEY and SVGAGI. The CDR3 runs 11 residues. Trimming took 4 bases from V and 3 from J, leaving 3 bases between them. This CDR3 reads CASSSYTEAFF. The CDR3 region has the DNA TGTGCCAGCAGTTCATACACTGAAGCTTTCTTT.

The chain has TRBV7-9 and TRBJ2-3; 9 bases are a match to TRBD1. CDR1 and CDR2 from the germline V gene are SEHNR and FQNEAQ (reference sequence). This CDR3 is built from 15 residues. Trimming took 11 bases from V and 2 from J; bases not matched to a gene: 11. As DNA, the CDR3 is TGTGCCGGGGCCCCCACAGGGGGCGTCACAGATACGCAGTATTTT. Its protein product is CAGAPTGGVTDTQYF.

The genes are TRBV5-4 and TRBJ1-6; 10 nucleotides line up with TRBD1. This CDR3 is built from 15 residues. With V trimmed by 6 bases and J by 8 bases, 8 bases remained unmatched. CDR1 SGHNT and CDR2 YYREEE come from the germline V gene (reference sequence). The DNA of the CDR3 is TGTGCCAGCACCTCGACCGGGACAGGGGATTCACCCCTCCACTTT. It specifies CASTSTGTGDSPLHF.